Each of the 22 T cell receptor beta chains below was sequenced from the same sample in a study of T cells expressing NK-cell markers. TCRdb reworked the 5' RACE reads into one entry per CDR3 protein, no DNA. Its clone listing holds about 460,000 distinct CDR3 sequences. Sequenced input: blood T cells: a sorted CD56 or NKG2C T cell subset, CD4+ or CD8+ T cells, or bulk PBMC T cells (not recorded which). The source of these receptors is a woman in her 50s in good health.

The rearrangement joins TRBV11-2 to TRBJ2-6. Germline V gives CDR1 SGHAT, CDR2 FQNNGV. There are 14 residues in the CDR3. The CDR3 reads CASTPTAGANVLTF.

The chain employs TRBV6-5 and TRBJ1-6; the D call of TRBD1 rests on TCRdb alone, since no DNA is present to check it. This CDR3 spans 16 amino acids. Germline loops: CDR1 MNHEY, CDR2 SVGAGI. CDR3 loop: CASSYHIGQGRSPLHF.

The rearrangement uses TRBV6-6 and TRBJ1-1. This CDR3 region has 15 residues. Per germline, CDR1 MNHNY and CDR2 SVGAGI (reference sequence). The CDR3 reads CASSYSSWVNTEAFF.

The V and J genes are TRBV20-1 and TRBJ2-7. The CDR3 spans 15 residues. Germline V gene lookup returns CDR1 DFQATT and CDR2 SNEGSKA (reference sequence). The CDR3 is CSARDPQLGDYEQYF.

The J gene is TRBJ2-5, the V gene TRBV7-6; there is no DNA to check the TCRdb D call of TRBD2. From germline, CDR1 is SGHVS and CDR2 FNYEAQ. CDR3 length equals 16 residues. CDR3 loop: CASSLGGTSGRETQYF. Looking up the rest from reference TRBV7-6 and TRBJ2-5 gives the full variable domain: GAGVSQSPRYKVTKRGQDVALRCDPISGHVSLYWYRQALGQGPEFLTYFNYEAQQDKSGLPNDRFSAERPEGSISTLTIQRTEQRDSAMYRCASSLGGTSGRETQYFGPGTRLLVL.

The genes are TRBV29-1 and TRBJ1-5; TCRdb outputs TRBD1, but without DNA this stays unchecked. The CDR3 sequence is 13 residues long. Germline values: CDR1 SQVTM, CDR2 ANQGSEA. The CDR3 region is CSVSQGVDQPQHF.

The CDR3 spells CSARLGAQPQHF. The rearrangement links TRBV20-1 to TRBJ1-5; the D gene TCRdb calls, TRBD1, cannot be checked with no DNA. The CDR3 extends over 12 amino acids. Germline loops: CDR1 DFQATT, CDR2 SNEGSKA (reference sequence).

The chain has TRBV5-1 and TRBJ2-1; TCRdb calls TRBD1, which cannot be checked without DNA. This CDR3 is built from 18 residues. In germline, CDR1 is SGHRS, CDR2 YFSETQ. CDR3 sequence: CASSLARDGGLPGNEQFF. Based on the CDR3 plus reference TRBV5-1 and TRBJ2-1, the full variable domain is KAGVTQTPRYLIKTRGQQVTLSCSPISGHRSVSWYQQTPGQGLQFLFEYFSETQRNKGNFPGRFSGRQFSNSRSEMNVSTLELGDSALYLCASSLARDGGLPGNEQFFGPGTRLTVL.

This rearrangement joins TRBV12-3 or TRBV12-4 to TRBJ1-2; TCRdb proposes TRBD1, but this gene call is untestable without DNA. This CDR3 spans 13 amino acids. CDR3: CASRPTGLNGYTF.

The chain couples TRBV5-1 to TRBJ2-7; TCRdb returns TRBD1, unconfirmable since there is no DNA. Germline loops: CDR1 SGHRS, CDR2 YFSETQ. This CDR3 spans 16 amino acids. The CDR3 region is CASSRNTGGVIPEQYF.

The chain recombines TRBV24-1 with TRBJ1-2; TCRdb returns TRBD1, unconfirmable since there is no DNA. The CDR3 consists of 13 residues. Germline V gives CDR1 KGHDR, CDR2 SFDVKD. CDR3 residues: CAISGTEGHGYTF.

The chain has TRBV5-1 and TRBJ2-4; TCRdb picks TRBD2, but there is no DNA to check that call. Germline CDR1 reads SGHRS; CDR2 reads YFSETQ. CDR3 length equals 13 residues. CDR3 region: CASSLGEPDIQYF.

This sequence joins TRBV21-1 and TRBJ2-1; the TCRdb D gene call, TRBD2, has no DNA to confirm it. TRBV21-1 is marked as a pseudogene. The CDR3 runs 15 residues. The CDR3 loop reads CASKDTSGTADEQFF.

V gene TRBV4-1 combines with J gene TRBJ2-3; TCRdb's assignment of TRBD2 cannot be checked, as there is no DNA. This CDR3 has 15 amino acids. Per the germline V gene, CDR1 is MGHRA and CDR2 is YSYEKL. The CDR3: CASTQGPSVMDTQYF.

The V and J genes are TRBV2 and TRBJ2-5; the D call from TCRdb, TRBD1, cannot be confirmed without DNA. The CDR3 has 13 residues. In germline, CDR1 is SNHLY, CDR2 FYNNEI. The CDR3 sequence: CASMTGLGETQYF.

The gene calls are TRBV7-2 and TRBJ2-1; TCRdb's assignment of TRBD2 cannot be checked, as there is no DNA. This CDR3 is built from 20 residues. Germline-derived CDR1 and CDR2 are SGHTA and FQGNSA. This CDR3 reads CASRLRGGWTSGRAGNEQFF.

Here the CDR3 reads CASMRNGNTGELFF. This chain connects TRBV2 to TRBJ2-2. In germline, CDR1 is SNHLY, CDR2 FYNNEI. CDR3 length: 14 residues. Full variable domain (outside the CDR3, taken from reference TRBV2 and TRBJ2-2): EPEVTQTPSHQVTQMGQEVILRCVPISNHLYFYWYRQILGQKVEFLVSFYNNEISEKSEIFDDQFSVERPDGSNFTLKIRSTKLEDSAMYFCASMRNGNTGELFFGEGSRLTVL.

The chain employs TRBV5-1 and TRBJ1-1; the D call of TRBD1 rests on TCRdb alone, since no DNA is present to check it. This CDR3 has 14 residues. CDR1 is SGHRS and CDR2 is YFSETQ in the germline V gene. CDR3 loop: CASSRDRVDTEAFF.

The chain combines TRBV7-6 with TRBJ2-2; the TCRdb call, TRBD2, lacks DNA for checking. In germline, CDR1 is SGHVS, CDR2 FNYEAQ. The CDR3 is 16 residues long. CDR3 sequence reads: CASSLGGLATTGELFF.

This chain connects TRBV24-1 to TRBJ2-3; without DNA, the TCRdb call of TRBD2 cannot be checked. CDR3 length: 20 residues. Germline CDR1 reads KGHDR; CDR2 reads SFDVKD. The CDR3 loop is CATSDSLGGRASGGTDTQYF.

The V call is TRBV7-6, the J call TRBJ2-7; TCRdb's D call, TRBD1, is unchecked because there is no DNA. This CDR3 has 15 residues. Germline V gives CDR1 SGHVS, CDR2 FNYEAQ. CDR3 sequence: CASSSLSDPGNEQYF.

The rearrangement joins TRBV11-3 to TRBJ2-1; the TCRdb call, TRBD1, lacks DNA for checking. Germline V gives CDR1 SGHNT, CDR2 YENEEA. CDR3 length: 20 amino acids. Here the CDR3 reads CASSRQGTGVGGGSYNEQFF. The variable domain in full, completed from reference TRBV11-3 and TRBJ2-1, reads EAGVVQSPRYKIIEKKQPVAFWCNPISGHNTLYWYLQNLGQGPELLIRYENEEAVDDSQLPKDRFSAERLKGVDSTLKIQPAELGDSAVYLCASSRQGTGVGGGSYNEQFFGPGTRLTVL.